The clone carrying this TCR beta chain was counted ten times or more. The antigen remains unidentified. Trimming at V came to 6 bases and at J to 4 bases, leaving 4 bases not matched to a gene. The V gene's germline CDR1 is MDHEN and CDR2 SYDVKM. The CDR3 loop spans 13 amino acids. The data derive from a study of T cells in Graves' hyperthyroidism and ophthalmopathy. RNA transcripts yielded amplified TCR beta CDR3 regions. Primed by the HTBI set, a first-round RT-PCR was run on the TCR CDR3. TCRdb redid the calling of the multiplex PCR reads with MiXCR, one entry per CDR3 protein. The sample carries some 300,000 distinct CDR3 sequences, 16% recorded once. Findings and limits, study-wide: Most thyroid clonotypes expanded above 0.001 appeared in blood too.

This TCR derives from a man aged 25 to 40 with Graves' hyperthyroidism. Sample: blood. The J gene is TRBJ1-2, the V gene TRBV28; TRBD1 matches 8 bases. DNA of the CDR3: TGTGCCAGCAGCTTAGGACAGGGCTATGGCTACACCTTC. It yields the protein CASSLGQGYGYTF.